This T cell receptor (beta chain) was found in a study of T cells after yellow fever vaccination. TCRdb reanalysed the 5' RACE reads using MiXCR and keeps one entry per CDR3 protein. The sample has some 220,000 distinct CDR3 sequences; more than 3% are singletons. V shed 0 bases, J shed 8 bases, and the junction held 4 bases outside the gene matches. The CDR3 length is 13 residues. From germline, CDR1 is GTSNPN and CDR2 SVGIG (reference sequence). The sample holds many counts of this clonotype. The rearrangement joins TRBV30 to TRBJ2-1; TRBD1 matches 7 bases. This clonotype was sampled from a man aged 18 to 35 who received the YFV17D yellow fever vaccine. The material sequenced was CD4+ T cells sorted from PBMCs, taken 10 days after the yellow fever booster vaccination. The CDR3 coding sequence is TGTGCCTGGAGTGTCCAGGGGGATCATGAGCAGTTCTTC. This sequence encodes CAWSVQGDHEQFF.